A selection of T cell receptor beta chains follows, all from one sample in a study of cytomegalovirus exposure and HLA in healthy donors. The protocol was immunoSEQ multiplex PCR, while the TCRdb copy is restricted to in-frame clones and leaves out a portion. Among tens of thousands of clones listed, approximately 88% were seen once. The material sequenced was PBMCs. The receptor set was obtained from a young woman in good health and CMV-seronegative. Both conserved end residues are part of each CDR3. The D gene is left open where the match is weak. Clone size is given for some rows only: seen once, a few or many times, or a class if the clone is expanded.

length	size	D	V	J	DNA	CDR3
11	once	NA	TRBV27	TRBJ1-1	TGTGCCAGCACGAGTTGGACTGAAGCTTTCTTT	CASTSWTEAFF
15	NA	TRBD1	TRBV6-1	TRBJ2-7	TGTGCCAGCAGCCTATCCGGGACAGCCTCCTACGAGCAGTACTTC	CASSLSGTASYEQYF
15	NA	TRBD1	TRBV6-1	TRBJ1-5	TGTGCCAGCAGTGGACAGGGTTTCGCCGGCCAGCCCCAGCATTTT	CASSGQGFAGQPQHF
13	NA	TRBD1	TRBV6-6	TRBJ1-1	TGTGCCAGCATCGGACAGGGGGCATCTGAAGCTTTCTTT	CASIGQGASEAFF
10	NA	TRBD1	TRBV19	TRBJ2-1	TGTGCCAGTGGATTGGACAGGCGGTTCTTC	CASGLDRRFF
13	NA	NA	TRBV11-2	TRBJ2-6	TGTGCCAGCAGCTCTTTTGGGGCCAACGTCCTGACTTTC	CASSSFGANVLTF
16	NA	NA	TRBV28	TRBJ1-5	TGTGCCAGCAGTTTCTCGAGCCCCAGGAGCAATCAGCCCCAGCATTTT	CASSFSSPRSNQPQHF
18	few	TRBD1	TRBV2	TRBJ1-3	TGTGCCAGCAAAGGGACAGGGGGCTTCGTGGGATCGGGAAACACCATATATTTT	CASKGTGGFVGSGNTIYF
13	NA	NA	TRBV2	TRBJ2-7	TGTGCCAGCAGTGAGGGAGATTCTTGGGAGCAGTACTTC	CASSEGDSWEQYF
13	NA	TRBD1	TRBV10-3	TRBJ1-5	TGTGCCATCAGACAGGACAGGGGACTGCCCCAGCATTTT	CAIRQDRGLPQHF
15	NA	NA	TRBV28	TRBJ1-5	TGTGCCAGCAGTCCCGGGACACCGAGCAATCAGCCCCAGCATTTT	CASSPGTPSNQPQHF
11	NA	NA	TRBV29-1	TRBJ2-5	TGCAGCGTTGAGGACAACGAGACCCAGTACTTC	CSVEDNETQYF
13	once	NA	TRBV15	TRBJ2-7	TGTGCCACCAGCAGTGACAGTCCCTACGAGCAGTACTTC	CATSSDSPYEQYF
17	NA	TRBD2	TRBV28	TRBJ2-1	TGTGCCAGCAGTTTAAGAGGGGGACTAGCGGGAGGTAATGAGCAGTTCTTC	CASSLRGGLAGGNEQFF
14	few	TRBD1	TRBV6-5	TRBJ1-2	TGTGCCAGCAGTTACCAGGACAGGGCACGGGGCTACACCTTC	CASSYQDRARGYTF
15	NA	TRBD2	TRBV5-1	TRBJ2-1	TGCGCCAGCAGCCTTGGTGCGGGGGAGAGGGATGAGCAGTTCTTC	CASSLGAGERDEQFF
15	NA	NA	TRBV18	TRBJ1-3	TGTGCCAGCTCACCACCCGGGGATCTTAGAAACACCATATATTTT	CASSPPGDLRNTIYF
15	NA	TRBD1	TRBV5-1	TRBJ2-1	TGCGCCAGCAGCCTAGGGACAGGGGCTTCAAACGAGCAGTTCTTC	CASSLGTGASNEQFF
13	NA	NA	TRBV6-5	TRBJ2-7	TGTGCCAGCAGTTACCTCAGACAGTCCGAGCAGTACTTC	CASSYLRQSEQYF
13	NA	NA	TRBV10-2	TRBJ1-2	TGCGCCAGCAGTGAGGGCTGGGGGGGGGACTACACCTTC	CASSEGWGGDYTF
15	NA	TRBD1	TRBV19	TRBJ2-7	TGTGCCAGTAGGGCCGGGACAGGGAGCTCCTACGAGCAGTACTTC	CASRAGTGSSYEQYF
15	NA	TRBD1	TRBV19	TRBJ2-7	TGTGCCGCAGGGGGCCAATCTCCCCTCTACTACGAGCAGTACTTC	CAAGGQSPLYYEQYF
14	NA	TRBD1	TRBV2	TRBJ2-7	TGTGCCAATCTGAGGGACAGGGGGTCCAACGAGCAGTACTTC	CANLRDRGSNEQYF
14	once	NA	TRBV6-5	TRBJ2-2	TGTGCCAGCAGCCCTCAGGGGTCCACCGGGGAGCTGTTTTTT	CASSPQGSTGELFF
15	NA	NA	TRBV14	TRBJ2-7	TGTGCCAGCAGGAAGACCGGGATCTCCCTCGGAGAGCAGTACTTC	CASRKTGISLGEQYF
15	NA	NA	TRBV18	TRBJ1-1	TGTGCCAGCTCCCCTCGACCCAAGGGGGGGTCTGAAGCTTTCTTT	CASSPRPKGGSEAFF
15	NA	NA	TRBV18	TRBJ2-2	TGTGCCAGCTCACACATTGGACTGGGCCCCGGGGAGCTGTTTTTT	CASSHIGLGPGELFF
15	NA	TRBD2	TRBV10-2	TRBJ2-1	TGCGCCAGCAGGGGGACTAGCGGGAGGGGGGGTGAGCAGTTCTTC	CASRGTSGRGGEQFF
15	NA	TRBD2	TRBV11-3	TRBJ2-1	TGCGCCAGCAGCTACGGGACTAGCGGATACAATGAGCAGTTCTTC	CASSYGTSGYNEQFF
12	NA	NA	TRBV6-5	TRBJ2-1	TGTGCCAGCAGTTCCCAAAACAATGAGCAGTTCTTC	CASSSQNNEQFF
15	NA	NA	TRBV9	TRBJ2-2	TGTGCCAGCAGCGTAGTGGACATCGACGACGGGGAGCTGTTTTTT	CASSVVDIDDGELFF
15	NA	TRBD2	TRBV6-1	TRBJ2-1	TGTGCCAGCAGCGTCGTTGGAACTAGCGCAGATGAGCAGTTCTTC	CASSVVGTSADEQFF
16	NA	TRBD2	TRBV7-3	TRBJ2-1	TGTGCCAGCAGCTTAATTGGGCTAGCGGGAGCCAATGAGCAGTTCTTC	CASSLIGLAGANEQFF
15	NA	NA	TRBV6-1	TRBJ1-1	TGTGCCAGCAGCTACAGACAGATCGGCAAACTTGAAGCTTTCTTT	CASSYRQIGKLEAFF
14	NA	TRBD1	TRBV6-1	TRBJ2-2	TGTGCCAGCAACCGGGACAGGGGAGCCGGGGAGCTGTTTTTT	CASNRDRGAGELFF
15	NA	TRBD2	TRBV4-3	TRBJ2-7	TGCGCCAGCAGCCAAGAGCTAGCGGGAGCCTACGAGCAGTACTTC	CASSQELAGAYEQYF
14	NA	NA	TRBV9	TRBJ1-1	TGTGCCAGCAGCGACAGCCCTCGAAACACTGAAGCTTTCTTT	CASSDSPRNTEAFF
13	NA	NA	TRBV6-5	TRBJ1-2	TGTGCCAGCAGTTATAATCGAGTCGGTGGCTACACCTTC	CASSYNRVGGYTF
13	NA	NA	TRBV9	TRBJ2-7	TGTGCCAGCAGCGGACAGCCTGGCTACGAGCAGTACTTC	CASSGQPGYEQYF
16	NA	NA	TRBV11-2	TRBJ2-4	TGTGCCAGCAGCCCAGAGCGGAGGCTAGCCAAAAACATTCAGTACTTC	CASSPERRLAKNIQYF
15	NA	TRBD1	TRBV4-1	TRBJ2-2	TGCGCCAGCAGCCTTAGGACAGGGGACACCGGGGAGCTGTTTTTT	CASSLRTGDTGELFF
16	NA	TRBD1	TRBV27	TRBJ1-5	TGTGCCAGCAGCCCTCTTTACAGGGGCGGAAATCAGCCCCAGCATTTT	CASSPLYRGGNQPQHF
12	NA	NA	TRBV28	TRBJ1-1	TGTGCCAGCAGCACAGTGTACACTGAAGCTTTCTTT	CASSTVYTEAFF
14	NA	NA	TRBV19	TRBJ2-1	TGTGCCAGTAGTCCCGGAGATAGGTACAATGAGCAGTTCTTC	CASSPGDRYNEQFF
17	NA	TRBD2	TRBV5-4	TRBJ2-5	TGTGCCAGCAGCTTGGCGGGAGCGGGAGCGGAGGCAGAGACCCAGTACTTC	CASSLAGAGAEAETQYF
14	NA	TRBD2	TRBV5-6	TRBJ2-7	TGTGCCAGCAGCTTTGGGACTAGGGGCTACGAGCAGTACTTC	CASSFGTRGYEQYF
16	NA	TRBD1	TRBV5-5	TRBJ2-7	TGTGCCAGCAGCTCGTTGAAACAGGGGAACTCCTACGAGCAGTACTTC	CASSSLKQGNSYEQYF
15	NA	TRBD2	TRBV27	TRBJ2-1	TGTGCCAGCAGTGCCGGGACTAGCGGATACAATGAGCAGTTCTTC	CASSAGTSGYNEQFF
16	NA	TRBD1	TRBV5-1	TRBJ1-2	TGCGCCAGCAGCTCGAACCCCGGGACAGGGGGGGATGGCTACACCTTC	CASSSNPGTGGDGYTF